Listed below are T cell receptor beta chains from one sample, sequenced in a study of Tregs in tolerant kidney transplant recipients. Only in-frame clones appear in the TCRdb table, and some are missing; sequencing was by immunoSEQ multiplex PCR. Of roughly 18,000 clones in the sample, 75% to 85% are singletons; the top ten hold 2.5%. Sequences were obtained from Tregs from blood. These receptors were taken from a human donor in good health. Both conserved end residues are trimmed from each CDR3. The order of the fields is V gene, J gene, CDR3 protein.

>TRBV29-1|TRBJ1-2
SVVNRGYGYT
>TRBV18|TRBJ1-3
ASSQGADVNTIY
>TRBV11-2|TRBJ2-7
ASSLYSDSSYEQY
>TRBV7-8|TRBJ1-1
ASSLVDRLKNTEAF
>TRBV19|TRBJ1-1
ASSILGRRGTEAF
>TRBV2|TRBJ2-2
ASGPPSNTGELF
>TRBV5-1|TRBJ2-5
ASNIKPGTSGGREETQY
>TRBV6-1|TRBJ2-7
ASRRQGARREQY
>TRBV6-1|TRBJ2-1
ASSEEGLDLNEQF
>TRBV15|TRBJ2-7
ATSSNRGPYEQY
>TRBV19|TRBJ2-2
ASSTIRGSGELF